These T cell receptor beta chains were read from a single sample in a study of T-cell reconstitution after alpha-beta-depleted transplantation in children. TCRdb reanalysed the PCR reads using MiXCR and keeps one entry per CDR3 protein. The sample yields some 440,000 distinct CDR3 sequences, around 15% seen once. The material was PBMCs, mostly from graft donor cells, obtained 360 days after TCRalphabeta/CD19-depleted stem cell transplant. The receptors shown here come from a boy under two years old who had a stem cell transplant for Wiskott-Aldrich syndrome, so the T cells may come from the graft donor. CDR3s include the opening cysteine and the closing phenylalanine or tryptophan. A D gene is named only where the DNA matches it firmly. Rows may omit the clone size; those that give it use once, few, many or a size class.

V gene: TRBV20-1; J gene: TRBJ2-7; clone size: -; D gene: TRBD1; CDR3 DNA: TGCAGTGCCACCCCCGGGACAGGGTGGAGAGAGCAGTACTTC; CDR3 protein: CSATPGTGWREQYF
V gene: TRBV4-2; J gene: TRBJ2-1; clone size: few; D gene: TRBD2; CDR3 DNA: TGTGCCAGCAGCCTGCCCTCTAGCGGGGGATACAATGAGCAGTTCTTC; CDR3 protein: CASSLPSSGGYNEQFF
V gene: TRBV5-8; J gene: TRBJ2-3; clone size: few; D gene: -; CDR3 DNA: TGTGCCAGCAGCCCGTTCGGGGTCCCTAGCACAGATACGCAGTATTTT; CDR3 protein: CASSPFGVPSTDTQYF
V gene: TRBV2; J gene: TRBJ2-7; clone size: few; D gene: TRBD1; CDR3 DNA: TGTGCCAGCATGCTCCCCGGGACAGGGGGCCCCGCGCTTGGCGAGCAGTACTTC; CDR3 protein: CASMLPGTGGPALGEQYF
V gene: TRBV2; J gene: TRBJ2-2; clone size: many; D gene: -; CDR3 DNA: TGTGCCAGCAGTGAGTGGGCAGGTTTTGGGGAGCTGTTTTTT; CDR3 protein: CASSEWAGFGELFF
V gene: TRBV4-1; J gene: TRBJ2-5; clone size: -; D gene: TRBD1; CDR3 DNA: TGCGCCAGCAGCCAAGAAATCTATGGGTTGGGACAGGCGCAAGAGACCCAGTACTTC; CDR3 protein: CASSQEIYGLGQAQETQYF
V gene: TRBV28; J gene: TRBJ1-6; clone size: few; D gene: TRBD1; CDR3 DNA: TGTGCCAGCAGTTTTCTACAGGGGGCTTATTCACCCCTCCACTTT; CDR3 protein: CASSFLQGAYSPLHF
V gene: TRBV7-9; J gene: TRBJ2-4; clone size: -; D gene: -; CDR3 DNA: TGTGCCAGCAGCTTAGCGCGAGACAGTCTAGCCAAAAACATTCAGTACTTC; CDR3 protein: CASSLARDSLAKNIQYF
V gene: TRBV19; J gene: TRBJ1-5; clone size: -; D gene: -; CDR3 DNA: TGTGCCAGTAGTATAGCGAGTCCCCTCAGCAATCAGCCCCAGCATTTT; CDR3 protein: CASSIASPLSNQPQHF
V gene: TRBV6-5; J gene: TRBJ2-1; clone size: -; D gene: -; CDR3 DNA: TGTGCCAGCAGTTACTCAGGGGGATACAATGAGCAGTTCTTC; CDR3 protein: CASSYSGGYNEQFF
V gene: TRBV10-3; J gene: TRBJ2-2; clone size: once; D gene: -; CDR3 DNA: TGTGCCATCAGTCCGTCTAGTCCTAATACCGGGGAGCTGTTTTTT; CDR3 protein: CAISPSSPNTGELFF
V gene: TRBV29-1; J gene: TRBJ2-5; clone size: few; D gene: -; CDR3 DNA: TGCAGCGTTGAAAGGGGATTGTCAGAGACCCAGTACTTC; CDR3 protein: CSVERGLSETQYF
V gene: TRBV7-4; J gene: TRBJ1-1; clone size: few; D gene: -; CDR3 DNA: TGTGCCAGCAGCCCCCCGGATGGGACTGAAGCTTTCTTT; CDR3 protein: CASSPPDGTEAFF
V gene: TRBV9; J gene: TRBJ2-5; clone size: few; D gene: -; CDR3 DNA: TGTGCCAGCAGTCCCGGGGGATTCCAAGAGACCCAGTACTTC; CDR3 protein: CASSPGGFQETQYF
V gene: TRBV7-9; J gene: TRBJ2-7; clone size: -; D gene: TRBD2; CDR3 DNA: TGTGCCAGCAGCTCGATCCTAGCGGGGACCCCCCCCTACGAGCAGTACTTC; CDR3 protein: CASSSILAGTPPYEQYF
V gene: TRBV7-9; J gene: TRBJ2-3; clone size: -; D gene: -; CDR3 DNA: TGTGCCAGCAGCTTAGCGCTAATGGGTCCCACAGATACGCAGTATTTT; CDR3 protein: CASSLALMGPTDTQYF
V gene: TRBV12-5; J gene: TRBJ2-2; clone size: -; D gene: TRBD1; CDR3 DNA: TGTGCTAGTAGGGGACAGTCGAACACCGGGGAGCTGTTTTTT; CDR3 protein: CASRGQSNTGELFF
V gene: TRBV29-1; J gene: TRBJ2-2; clone size: few; D gene: -; CDR3 DNA: TGCAGCGTTGTAAGGGGTAACACCGGGGAGCTGTTTTTT; CDR3 protein: CSVVRGNTGELFF
V gene: TRBV29-1; J gene: TRBJ2-1; clone size: few; D gene: TRBD1; CDR3 DNA: TGCAGCGTTGACATGGGGACAGGACAGTTCTTC; CDR3 protein: CSVDMGTGQFF
V gene: TRBV30; J gene: TRBJ2-3; clone size: -; D gene: -; CDR3 DNA: TGTGCCTGGAGTTTAGGTCTGGGAACAGATACGCAGTATTTT; CDR3 protein: CAWSLGLGTDTQYF
V gene: TRBV6-5; J gene: TRBJ1-1; clone size: few; D gene: -; CDR3 DNA: TGTGCCAGCAGTTATCGGCAGGGAGGCGCTGAAGCTTTCTTT; CDR3 protein: CASSYRQGGAEAFF
V gene: TRBV5-1; J gene: TRBJ2-7; clone size: -; D gene: -; CDR3 DNA: TGCGCCAGCAGATTTTCGAGCGGGCCCTCCTACGAGCAGTACTTC; CDR3 protein: CASRFSSGPSYEQYF
V gene: TRBV24-1; J gene: TRBJ2-1; clone size: -; D gene: -; CDR3 DNA: TGTGCCACCAGTGATCGCACAGGCTCCTACAATGAGCAGTTCTTC; CDR3 protein: CATSDRTGSYNEQFF
V gene: TRBV28; J gene: TRBJ2-1; clone size: few; D gene: TRBD1; CDR3 DNA: TGTGCCAGCAGTCCCCTGGGACAGCGAATCTACAATGAGCAGTTCTTC; CDR3 protein: CASSPLGQRIYNEQFF
V gene: TRBV11-3; J gene: TRBJ1-1; clone size: many; D gene: -; CDR3 DNA: TGTGCCAGCAGCTTAGGAACAGGACGGGACACTGAAGCTTTCTTT; CDR3 protein: CASSLGTGRDTEAFF
V gene: TRBV7-7; J gene: TRBJ2-5; clone size: -; D gene: -; CDR3 DNA: TGTGCCCTCACCCACCAAGAGACCCAGTACTTC; CDR3 protein: CALTHQETQYF
V gene: TRBV4-3; J gene: TRBJ2-1; clone size: -; D gene: -; CDR3 DNA: TGCGCCAGCAGCCAAGAAGACAGCTCCTACAATGAGCAGTTCTTC; CDR3 protein: CASSQEDSSYNEQFF